Following are 24 T cell receptor beta chains from one sample sequenced in a study of cytomegalovirus exposure and HLA in healthy donors. Both 60 Vbeta primers and 13 Jbeta primers went into the PCR. Measured with immunoSEQ multiplex PCR; TCRdb has only the in-frame clones, and not every one. The sample consists of 100,000 to 150,000 clones, roughly 70% of them appearing once. The sample consisted of PBMCs. Source of these receptors: a man aged 25 to 40 in good health and CMV-seronegative.

This clone was seen a few times. V is TRBV7-2 and J is TRBJ2-7, with 15 bases aligning to TRBD2. J was trimmed by 4 bases and V by 7 bases; bases with no gene match: 8. From germline, CDR1 is SGHTA and CDR2 FQGNSA. The CDR3 extends over 16 amino acids. The CDR3 reads CASTGGLAGGRYEQYF. For the CDR3, the DNA is TGTGCCAGCACCGGGGGACTAGCGGGGGGTAGATACGAGCAGTACTTC. Together with reference TRBV7-2 and TRBJ2-7, the CDR3 gives the full variable domain: GAGVSQSPSNKVTEKGKDVELRCDPISGHTALYWYRQSLGQGLEFLIYFQGNSAPDKSGLPSDRFSAERTGGSVSTLTIQRTQQEDSAVYLCASTGGLAGGRYEQYFGPGTRLTVT.

This clone was observed a handful of times. CDR3 DNA: TGTGCCACCAGCAGAGACAGGGGAAGTCTGGTAGGGTATGGCTACACCTTC. This sequence encodes CATSRDRGSLVGYGYTF. This chain connects TRBV15 to TRBJ1-2, with D perhaps matching TRBD1 (6 bases). The V end was cut by 0 bases, the J end by 5 bases, with 19 bases between. This CDR3 is 17 amino acids long. Germline V gives CDR1 LNHNV, CDR2 YYDKDF (reference sequence).

V and J are TRBV6-5 and TRBJ2-5; 8 bases line up with TRBD1. The DNA end favors TRBJ2-7, so the J call may be wrong. The germline gives CDR1 MNHEY, CDR2 SVGAGI. This CDR3 is 14 amino acids long. In DNA, the CDR3 is TGTGCCAGCAGTCCCCCGGACAGGGCCTACGAGCAGTACTTC. Translation: CASSPPDRAYEQYF.

This clone has more than one count but fewer than ten. This chain uses TRBV4-2 with TRBJ1-6; 9 bases agree with TRBD1. The CDR3 runs 14 residues. Germline CDR1 LGHNA, CDR2 YNFKEQ. V shed 3 bases and J 8 bases; nucleotides not matched to a gene: 2. CDR3 amino acids: CASSQDRGDSPLHF. CDR3 nucleotides: TGTGCCAGCAGCCAGGACAGGGGCGATTCACCCCTCCACTTT.

The table lists this clone with a few counts. The V call is TRBV11-2, the J call TRBJ1-3, with a weak D call TRBD1 (6 bases). This CDR3 region has 17 residues. V was shortened by 0 bases and J by 0 bases, with 12 bases between the two germline ends. The V gene's germline CDR1 is SGHAT and CDR2 FQNNGV. CDR3 protein: CASSLDRRGASGNTIYF. In nucleotides, the CDR3 is TGTGCCAGCAGCTTAGATCGCCGGGGGGCCTCTGGAAACACCATATATTTT.

The chain has TRBV6-1 and TRBJ1-2, with D perhaps matching TRBD1 (5 bases). With 1 base removed from V and 4 bases from J, the gap between germline ends came to 13 bases. CDR3 size: 15 residues. The germline V gene has CDR1 MNHNS and CDR2 SASEGT. CDR3 residues: CASSEGAGRTYGYTF. The DNA for the CDR3 is TGTGCCAGCAGTGAAGGCGCAGGGAGGACCTATGGCTACACCTTC.

This clone was detected only once. As DNA, the CDR3 is TGTGCCAGCAGCTTGGAGGCGAGGGAAAAACTGTTTTTT. As protein: CASSLEAREKLFF. The rearrangement joins TRBV7-9 to TRBJ1-4; D unclear. Between the trimmed V and J ends, which lost 3 bases and 8 bases, there was a span of 10 bases. The CDR3 runs 13 residues. Per germline, CDR1 SEHNR and CDR2 FQNEAQ (reference sequence).

The chain is built from TRBV4-2 and TRBJ2-5; 10 nucleotides line up with TRBD2. The length of the CDR3 is 17 residues. Losses at the gene ends were 0 bases for V and 5 bases for J; bases not matched to a gene: 9. Germline values: CDR1 LGHNA, CDR2 YNFKEQ. The DNA for the CDR3 is TGTGCCAGCAGCCAAGATGGTCCTAGCGGGGGTGGGGAGACCCAGTACTTC. This encodes CASSQDGPSGGGETQYF.

A single count supports this clone. This sequence joins TRBV4-2 and TRBJ2-5; 7 bases agree with TRBD2. Matching the DNA end better, TRBJ2-7 makes the J call doubtful. The CDR3 loop spans 18 amino acids. Germline-derived CDR1 and CDR2 are LGHNA and YNFKEQ. Here the CDR3 reads CASSRSIGTTTSNYEQYF. CDR3 DNA: TGTGCCAGCAGCCGAAGTATAGGGACTACAACCTCCAACTACGAGCAGTACTTC.

This chain links TRBV7-2 with TRBJ2-5; tentative D call: TRBD1 (5 bases). The ends were cut back, 1 base at V and 4 bases at J, with 13 bases in the middle. Germline V gene sequence: CDR1 SGHTA, CDR2 FQGNSA. The CDR3 length is 15 residues. The CDR3 is CASSLGLPRGETQYF. The CDR3 DNA is TGTGCCAGCAGCTTAGGACTGCCTAGGGGAGAGACCCAGTACTTC. Full variable domain (outside the CDR3, taken from reference TRBV7-2 and TRBJ2-5): GAGVSQSPSNKVTEKGKDVELRCDPISGHTALYWYRQSLGQGLEFLIYFQGNSAPDKSGLPSDRFSAERTGGSVSTLTIQRTQQEDSAVYLCASSLGLPRGETQYFGPGTRLLVL.

This clone is a singleton in its sample. This chain joins TRBV27 and TRBJ1-2; TRBD1 matches at 8 bases. After removal of 5 bases from V and 5 bases from J, the junction contained 7 bases not matched to a gene. The CDR3 is 14 residues long. Germline V gene lookup returns CDR1 MNHEY and CDR2 SMNVEV (reference sequence). CDR3 sequence reads: CASSTTGGRYGYTF. CDR3 in DNA: TGTGCCAGCAGTACCACAGGGGGGAGATATGGCTACACCTTC.

There are a few counts of this clone. The rearrangement joins TRBV4-1 to TRBJ1-4; 7 bases line up with TRBD1. The CDR3 is 16 amino acids. V gave up 4 bases and J gave up 7 bases; unmatched junction bases: 12. Germline lookup yields CDR1 MGHRA and CDR2 YSYEKL. The CDR3 loop is CASSPNRQGGGEKLFF. The CDR3 nucleotides read TGCGCCAGCAGCCCCAACCGACAGGGTGGGGGTGAAAAACTGTTTTTT.

The J gene is TRBJ2-1, the V gene TRBV10-3; TRBD2 matches at 8 bases. Germline V gene lookup returns CDR1 ENHRY and CDR2 SYGVKD. The CDR3 consists of 15 residues. Germline trimming cut 3 bases from V and 7 bases from J; bases unmatched to any gene: 8. This CDR3 is CAISEGSGGANEQFF. The CDR3 DNA reads as TGTGCCATCAGTGAAGGTTCGGGGGGGGCAAATGAGCAGTTCTTC.

A single count supports this clone. The J gene is TRBJ2-7, the V gene TRBV29-1; TRBD2 is a possible D gene (7 bases). CDR3 length equals 13 residues. Looked up from germline, CDR1 is SQVTM and CDR2 is ANQGSEA. Trimming left V 5 bases short and J 5 bases short, with 16 bases between. The CDR3 DNA sequence: TGCAGCGTTTTTGGGGGGGGGCGGGACGAGCAGTACTTC. This gives the protein CSVFGGGRDEQYF.

The genes are TRBV10-2 and TRBJ1-2; weak D call: TRBD1 (5 bases). Germline V gives CDR1 WSHSY, CDR2 SAAADI. The CDR3 runs to 13 residues. V lost 5 bases and J 4 bases, leaving 11 bases between the germline ends. CDR3 DNA sequence: TGCGCCAGCAGTTCTCAGGGTATCTATGGCTACACCTTC. It is translated as CASSSQGIYGYTF.

The V and J genes are TRBV7-2 and TRBJ2-7; 11 bases are shared with TRBD1. The CDR3 contains 15 residues. V lost 5 bases to trimming and J lost 7 bases; unmatched junction nucleotides: 10. Germline V gene lookup returns CDR1 SGHTA and CDR2 FQGNSA. This chain's CDR3 is CASSPLGQGAGEQYF. DNA for the CDR3: TGTGCCAGCAGCCCACTAGGACAGGGGGCGGGGGAGCAGTACTTC.

A single count supports this clone. V gene TRBV5-1 combines with J gene TRBJ2-7, with D possibly being TRBD1 (7 bases). Germline CDR1 reads SGHRS; CDR2 reads YFSETQ. The CDR3 loop spans 13 amino acids. Deletions cut 7 bases from V and 3 bases from J, with 14 bases between. CDR3 protein: CASAGQFYYEQYF. As DNA, the CDR3 is TGCGCCAGCGCGGGACAGTTTTACTACGAGCAGTACTTC.

This clone was counted a few times. The genes are TRBV30 and TRBJ1-4; D perhaps matches TRBD1 (6 bases). CDR3 length: 13 residues. V lost 3 bases and J 7 bases, leaving 12 bases between the germline ends. Per germline, CDR1 GTSNPN and CDR2 SVGIG (reference sequence). The CDR3 DNA is TGTGCCTGGAGGGGGGGGGCAGCTGAAAAACTGTTTTTT. Translation: CAWRGGAAEKLFF.

This clone was counted a few times. This chain uses TRBV29-1 with TRBJ2-3; TRBD2 aligns across 10 bases. CDR3 length: 15 residues. V was pared by 3 bases and J by 6 bases, with 9 bases of the junction left unmatched. Germline V gene sequence: CDR1 SQVTM, CDR2 ANQGSEA. CDR3 DNA sequence: TGCAGCGTTGAGTTGGCTAGCGGGGGATTTGATACGCAGTATTTT. This gives the protein CSVELASGGFDTQYF.

The V and J genes are TRBV7-9 and TRBJ1-1; TRBD1 matches at 8 bases. The junction had 3 bases not matched to a gene; V was cut back by 5 bases and J by 7 bases. Germline loops: CDR1 SEHNR, CDR2 FQNEAQ (reference sequence). This CDR3 spans 12 amino acids. This CDR3 is CASSPGQGEAFF. Here the CDR3 DNA reads TGTGCCAGCAGCCCCGGACAGGGTGAAGCTTTCTTT.

This clone was recorded a few times. The chain joins TRBV18 to TRBJ1-5; TRBD1 matches 9 bases. V lost 4 bases, J lost 4 bases, and 8 bases stayed unmatched. Germline CDR1 KGHSH, CDR2 LQKENI. CDR3 length: 16 amino acids. The CDR3 coding sequence is TGTGCCAGCTCACTCACACCGGGACAGGGAAATCAGCCCCAGCATTTT. This encodes CASSLTPGQGNQPQHF.

The chain links TRBV6-6 to TRBJ1-2; 9 bases fit TRBD1. CDR1 and CDR2 from the germline V gene are MNHNY and SVGAGI (reference sequence). This CDR3 comprises 15 residues. V shed 4 bases and J 7 bases; nucleotides not matched to a gene: 10. The CDR3 DNA is TGTGCCAGCAGTTCGTCAACAGGGGGCGCGGGTGGCTACACCTTC. It specifies CASSSSTGGAGGYTF.

This chain connects TRBV15 to TRBJ2-1, with 8 bases fitting TRBD1. In germline, CDR1 is LNHNV, CDR2 YYDKDF (reference sequence). V gave up 4 bases and J gave up 2 bases; unmatched junction bases: 7. The CDR3 loop spans 16 amino acids. The CDR3 nucleotides read TGTGCCACCAGCACGACGCAGGGGGCGCCCTACAATGAGCAGTTCTTC. Translating gives CATSTTQGAPYNEQFF.

The chain joins TRBV7-9 to TRBJ2-1; no clear D. The CDR3 sequence is 15 residues long. V dropped 1 base and J dropped 5 bases, with 12 bases sitting between them. CDR1 is SEHNR, CDR2 FQNEAQ, per germline (reference sequence). CDR3 in amino acids: CASSLVWQAHNEQFF. The CDR3 nucleotides are TGTGCCAGCAGCTTAGTTTGGCAGGCCCACAATGAGCAGTTCTTC.